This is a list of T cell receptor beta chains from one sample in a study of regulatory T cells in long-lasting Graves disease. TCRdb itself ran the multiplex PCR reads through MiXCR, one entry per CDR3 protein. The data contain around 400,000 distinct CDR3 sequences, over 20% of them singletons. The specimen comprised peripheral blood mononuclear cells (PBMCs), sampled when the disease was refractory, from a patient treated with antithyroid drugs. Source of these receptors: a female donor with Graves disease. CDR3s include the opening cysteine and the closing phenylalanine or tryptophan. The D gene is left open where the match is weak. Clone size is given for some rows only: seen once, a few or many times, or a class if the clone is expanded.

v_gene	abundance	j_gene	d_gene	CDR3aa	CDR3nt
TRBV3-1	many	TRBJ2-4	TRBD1	CASSAGTGNQNIQYF	TGTGCCAGCAGCGCTGGGACAGGGAACCAAAACATTCAGTACTTC
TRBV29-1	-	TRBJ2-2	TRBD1	CSAVYRDRPNGELFF	TGCAGCGCCGTGTACCGGGACAGGCCCAACGGGGAGCTGTTTTTT
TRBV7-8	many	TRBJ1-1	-	CASSLRKSAEAFF	TGTGCCAGCAGCTTGAGGAAATCGGCGGAAGCTTTCTTT
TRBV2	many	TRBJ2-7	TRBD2	CASRLAEQYF	TGTGCCAGCAGACTAGCGGAGCAGTACTTC
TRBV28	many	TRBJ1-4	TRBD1	CASSFLGDRGREKLFF	TGTGCCAGCAGTTTTTTGGGGGACAGGGGACGTGAAAAACTGTTTTTT
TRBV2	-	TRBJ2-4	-	CASSGGFQGQNIQYF	TGTGCCAGCAGTGGAGGGTTTCAGGGTCAAAACATTCAGTACTTC
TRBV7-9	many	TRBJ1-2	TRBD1	CASSLTPVGQGPPNYGYTF	TGTGCCAGCAGCTTAACCCCCGTAGGACAGGGACCACCTAACTATGGCTACACCTTC
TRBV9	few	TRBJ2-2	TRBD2	CASSASGKNTGELFF	TGTGCCAGCAGCGCTAGCGGGAAAAACACCGGGGAGCTGTTTTTT
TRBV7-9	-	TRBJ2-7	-	CASSIGTSWEQYF	TGTGCCAGCAGCATAGGGACTTCGTGGGAGCAGTACTTC
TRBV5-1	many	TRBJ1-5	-	CASSPGPDNQPQHF	TGCGCCAGCAGCCCGGGACCGGACAATCAGCCCCAGCATTTT
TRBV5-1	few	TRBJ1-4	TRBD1	CASSADRGNEKLFF	TGCGCCAGCAGCGCGGACAGGGGGAATGAAAAACTGTTTTTT
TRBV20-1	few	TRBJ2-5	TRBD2	CSARDGTSGSETQHF	TGCAGTGCTAGAGACGGGACTAGCGGGAGTGAGACCCAGCACTTC
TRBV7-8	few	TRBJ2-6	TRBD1	CASGKQGHGANVLTF	TGTGCCAGCGGAAAACAGGGGCATGGGGCCAACGTCCTGACTTTC
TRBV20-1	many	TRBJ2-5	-	CSSVRETQYF	TGCAGCAGTGTTAGAGAGACCCAGTACTTC
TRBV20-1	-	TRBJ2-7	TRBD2	CSAKGLADNSYEQYF	TGCAGTGCTAAGGGACTAGCGGACAACTCCTACGAGCAGTACTTC
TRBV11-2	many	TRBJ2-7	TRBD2	CASSYTSGRRYEQYF	TGTGCCAGCAGCTATACTAGCGGGAGGCGCTACGAGCAGTACTTC
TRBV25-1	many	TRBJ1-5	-	CASSKGDRANQPQHF	TGTGCCAGCAGTAAGGGTGATCGGGCCAATCAGCCCCAGCATTTT
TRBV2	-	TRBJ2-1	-	CASTLSNEQFF	TGTGCCAGCACTCTAAGCAATGAGCAGTTCTTC
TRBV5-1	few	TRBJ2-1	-	CASNPRGQGGAEQFF	TGCGCCAGCAACCCCCGGGGCCAGGGAGGCGCTGAGCAGTTCTTC
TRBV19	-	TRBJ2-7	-	CATAAGPYEQYF	TGTGCCACCGCGGCGGGCCCCTACGAGCAGTACTTC
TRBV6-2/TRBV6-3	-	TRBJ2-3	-	CASSAPTGDTQYF	TGTGCCAGCAGTGCCCCCACGGGGGATACGCAGTATTTT
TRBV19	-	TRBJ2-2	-	CASSRDTGRTGELFF	TGTGCCAGTAGTCGGGACACGGGGAGGACCGGGGAGCTGTTTTTT
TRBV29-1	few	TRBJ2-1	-	CSAQGQVGEQFF	TGCAGCGCCCAAGGGCAAGTTGGGGAGCAGTTCTTC
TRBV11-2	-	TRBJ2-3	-	CASSLGSHTDTQYF	TGTGCCAGCAGCTTAGGCAGCCACACAGATACGCAGTATTTT
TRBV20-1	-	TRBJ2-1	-	CSAGPRNEQFF	TGCAGTGCTGGACCCCGGAATGAGCAGTTCTTC
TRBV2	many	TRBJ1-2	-	CASRLGVNSYGYTF	TGTGCCAGCAGACTAGGAGTGAATTCCTATGGCTACACCTTC
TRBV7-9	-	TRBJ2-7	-	CASSLSSAGTPYEQYF	TGTGCCAGCAGCTTATCCAGTGCCGGGACCCCCTACGAGCAGTACTTC
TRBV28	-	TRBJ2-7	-	CASSFEGGPTYEQYF	TGTGCCAGCAGTTTCGAGGGGGGCCCTACCTACGAGCAGTACTTC
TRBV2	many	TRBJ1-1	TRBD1	CASRSGQGANTEAFF	TGTGCCAGCAGATCGGGACAGGGGGCGAACACTGAAGCTTTCTTT
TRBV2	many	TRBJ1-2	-	CASNPAGDTYGYTF	TGTGCCAGCAACCCTGCAGGGGATACCTATGGCTACACCTTC
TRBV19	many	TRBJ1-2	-	CASSLYGYTF	TGTGCCAGTAGTCTATATGGCTACACCTTC
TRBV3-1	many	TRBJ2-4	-	CASSQDANRGYLYF	TGTGCCAGCAGCCAAGACGCCAACCGGGGGTACTTGTACTTC
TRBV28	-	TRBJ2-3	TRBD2	CASSRIVGRDTDTQYF	TGTGCCAGCAGCCGCATAGTGGGGAGGGACACAGATACGCAGTATTTT
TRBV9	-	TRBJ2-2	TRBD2	CASSAWTSGRSGELFF	TGTGCCAGCAGCGCATGGACTAGCGGGAGGAGCGGGGAGCTGTTTTTT
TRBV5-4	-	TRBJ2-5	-	CARSLGDSQETQYF	TGTGCCCGCAGCCTAGGAGACAGCCAAGAGACCCAGTACTTC
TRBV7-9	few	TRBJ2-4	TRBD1	CASTLGGPLAKNIQYF	TGTGCCAGCACTCTAGGGGGCCCGCTAGCCAAAAACATTCAGTACTTC
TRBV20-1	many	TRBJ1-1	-	CSARDPIREGLNTEAFF	TGCAGTGCTAGAGACCCGATACGGGAGGGGTTGAACACTGAAGCTTTCTTT
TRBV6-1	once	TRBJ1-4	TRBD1	CASRDRGLEKLFF	TGTGCCAGCAGGGACAGGGGACTAGAAAAACTGTTTTTT
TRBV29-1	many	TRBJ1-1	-	CSAYTLNTEAFF	TGCAGCGCCTACACCCTGAACACTGAAGCTTTCTTT
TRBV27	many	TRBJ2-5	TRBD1	CASSLRRGTGGGETQYF	TGTGCCAGCAGTTTACGGCGGGGGACAGGGGGCGGTGAGACCCAGTACTTC
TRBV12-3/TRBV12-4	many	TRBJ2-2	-	CASSFRPGELFF	TGTGCCAGCAGTTTTCGGCCCGGGGAGCTGTTTTTT
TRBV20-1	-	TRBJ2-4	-	CSARDRRVGKNIQYF	TGCAGTGCTAGAGATCGCAGGGTAGGCAAAAACATTCAGTACTTC
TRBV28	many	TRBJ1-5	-	CASEGVGNQPQHF	TGTGCCAGCGAGGGGGTAGGCAATCAGCCCCAGCATTTT